The rows below give T cell receptor beta chains drawn from one sample of a study of blood T cell repertoires in COVID-19. The repertoire was sequenced with immunoSEQ multiplex PCR; TCRdb's copy has only in-frame clones and lacks some. The repertoire holds 110,000 to 150,000 clones, with over 70% as singletons. The sequenced material came from peripheral blood. The source is a woman aged 60-75 years with acute or convalescent COVID-19. Both conserved end residues are part of each CDR3. A D gene is named only where the DNA matches it firmly. Size is omitted from some rows. Given values are once, few, many or a class for expanded clones.

size,J,D,V,CDR3,DNA
once,TRBJ2-1,-,TRBV6-1,CASSVQGGFISYNEQFF,TGTGCCAGCAGTGTACAGGGAGGGTTTATATCCTACAATGAGCAGTTCTTC
-,TRBJ2-7,-,TRBV3-1/TRBV3-2,CASSGGGRHPYEQYF,TGTGCCAGCTCGGGGGGCGGGAGACATCCGTACGAGCAGTACTTC
few,TRBJ1-3,-,TRBV19,CASSIQDRRNLGGNTIYF,TGTGCCAGTAGTATCCAAGACAGGCGCAACCTGGGTGGAAACACCATATATTTT
-,TRBJ1-2,-,TRBV27,CASSPQRTGRLSGGYTF,TGTGCCAGCAGTCCTCAACGGACGGGACGGCTTAGCGGGGGCTACACCTTC
-,TRBJ1-5,-,TRBV7-8,CASSLTGRGGYQPQHF,TGTGCCAGCAGCTTAACAGGGAGGGGCGGGTATCAGCCCCAGCATTTT
few,TRBJ2-2,-,TRBV19,CASSHRSGELFF,TGTGCCAGTAGTCATAGGAGCGGGGAGCTGTTTTTT
few,TRBJ1-1,-,TRBV5-1,CASSLVLDTEAFF,TGCGCCAGCAGCCTAGTGTTGGACACTGAAGCTTTCTTT
-,TRBJ2-7,TRBD1,TRBV7-2,CASSRTGVNYEQYF,TGTGCCAGCAGTCGGACAGGGGTAAACTACGAGCAGTACTTC
-,TRBJ2-3,-,TRBV29-1,CSVEGAGTDTQYF,TGCAGCGTTGAGGGAGCGGGCACAGATACGCAGTATTTT
-,TRBJ1-1,-,TRBV5-1,CASSLAGEAEAFF,TGCGCCAGCAGCTTGGCCGGGGAGGCTGAAGCTTTCTTT
-,TRBJ2-1,TRBD2,TRBV30,CAWSVPLSPTSGRAPYNEQFF,TGTGCCTGGAGTGTACCCTTATCCCCTACTAGCGGGAGGGCCCCTTACAATGAGCAGTTCTTC
-,TRBJ1-2,TRBD1,TRBV10-3,CAISSTGDPNSGYTF,TGTGCCATCTCCTCAACAGGGGATCCAAACTCGGGCTACACCTTC
-,TRBJ1-4,-,TRBV7-9,CASRLSGAANEKLFF,TGTGCCAGCAGGTTGTCTGGGGCTGCTAATGAAAAACTGTTTTTT
-,TRBJ2-4,TRBD1,TRBV28,CASSLGQGQNIQYF,TGTGCCAGCAGTTTAGGACAGGGCCAAAACATTCAGTACTTC
-,TRBJ2-1,TRBD2,TRBV6-5,CASSYVAGAYNEQFF,TGTGCCAGCAGTTACGTAGCGGGAGCGTACAATGAGCAGTTCTTC
-,TRBJ2-3,-,TRBV7-2,CASSPPTDTQYF,TGTGCCAGCAGCCCTCCTACAGATACGCAGTATTTT
-,TRBJ2-5,TRBD2,TRBV4-1,CASSQVLRLAGSQETQYF,TGCGCCAGCAGCCAAGTTCTTAGACTAGCGGGTTCCCAAGAGACCCAGTACTTC
-,TRBJ2-1,TRBD2,TRBV2,CASSEASGLAEYNEQFF,TGTGCCAGCAGTGAAGCGAGTGGGCTAGCGGAGTACAATGAGCAGTTCTTC
-,TRBJ2-5,TRBD2,TRBV9,CASSGGPAGVGETQYF,TGTGCCAGCAGCGGAGGACCGGCGGGAGTGGGGGAGACCCAGTACTTC
-,TRBJ2-7,TRBD1,TRBV9,CASSVSDRPPYEQYF,TGTGCCAGCAGCGTATCGGACAGGCCGCCCTACGAGCAGTACTTC
-,TRBJ2-3,-,TRBV4-1,CASSQPTGGQSTDTQYF,TGCGCCAGCAGCCAACCGACCGGGGGGCAGAGCACAGATACGCAGTATTTT
-,TRBJ2-1,-,TRBV20-1,CSVPVSGQFF,TGCAGTGTCCCGGTCTCAGGGCAGTTCTTC
-,TRBJ2-3,-,TRBV29-1,CSVGPRGYF,TGCAGCGTTGGCCCCCGGGGGTATTTT
once,TRBJ1-2,-,TRBV12-3/TRBV12-4,CASSQYTGYTF,TGTGCCAGCAGTCAGTACACTGGCTACACCTTC
-,TRBJ1-1,-,TRBV28,CASSSRAWSTEAFF,TGTGCCAGCAGTTCCAGGGCATGGAGCACTGAAGCTTTCTTT
-,TRBJ2-2,-,TRBV27,CASSLSGGHTGELFF,TGTGCCAGCAGTTTATCAGGGGGACACACCGGGGAGCTGTTTTTT
-,TRBJ2-7,TRBD2,TRBV5-1,CASSLWAGSGRVYEQYF,TGCGCCAGCAGCTTGTGGGCGGGGAGCGGGAGAGTTTACGAGCAGTACTTC
-,TRBJ1-2,-,TRBV19,CASSTISGTEANYGYTF,TGTGCCAGTAGCACAATCTCCGGGACTGAAGCTAACTATGGCTACACCTTC
-,TRBJ1-5,-,TRBV4-2,CASSQAGGSQPQHF,TGTGCCAGCAGCCAAGCTGGGGGGTCGCAGCCCCAGCATTTT
-,TRBJ1-1,TRBD1,TRBV30,CAWREDGQGRAEAFF,TGTGCCTGGAGAGAGGACGGACAGGGACGCGCTGAAGCTTTCTTT
-,TRBJ1-5,TRBD1,TRBV28,CASSADRGYNQPQHF,TGTGCCAGCAGTGCGGACAGGGGTTACAATCAGCCCCAGCATTTT
-,TRBJ2-7,-,TRBV2,CASRKRAVLSYEQYF,TGTGCCAGCAGAAAGCGGGCCGTCCTTTCCTACGAGCAGTACTTC
-,TRBJ1-1,-,TRBV28,CASSFRGWSRRAEDTEAFF,TGTGCCAGCAGTTTTCGGGGGTGGTCTCGGCGCGCAGAGGACACTGAAGCTTTCTTT
-,TRBJ2-7,-,TRBV3-1/TRBV3-2,CASSGLSYEQYF,TGTGCCAGTTCTGGACTTAGCTACGAGCAGTACTTC
-,TRBJ2-1,-,TRBV3-1/TRBV3-2,CASTVTSDYNEQFF,TGTGCCAGCACTGTGACTAGTGACTACAATGAGCAGTTCTTC
once,TRBJ2-7,TRBD1,TRBV6-5,CASSYEFGTGRYEQYF,TGTGCCAGCAGTTACGAGTTCGGGACAGGCCGTTACGAGCAGTACTTC
once,TRBJ2-2,-,TRBV3-1/TRBV3-2,CASSLNTEELFF,TGTGCCAGCAGCCTTAACACCGAGGAGCTGTTTTTT